What follows describes a single T cell receptor (beta chain). This clone was seen more than once but under ten times. What this receptor recognizes is not known. No base quality values were provided; no much bigger clone lies one nucleotide off. This sample was included in a study of cytomegalovirus exposure and HLA in healthy donors (dated by TCRdb to about 2017). A note on the overall study: In an earlier analysis of approximately 500 of the donors, about 270 Gb of sequence data and approximately 120 million unique TCR beta sequences from about 179 million T cells were reported. An early release covering roughly 600 HLA-typed donors comprised roughly 300 gigabases of sequencing data and around 85 million unique TCR sequences. The genetic ancestry cluster associated with self-reported Caucasian donors included roughly four fifths of the roughly 400 genotyped donors. The study aimed to test whether signatures of past pathogen exposure could be identified by cataloging public T cell receptors. The T cell repertoires of some 700 subjects were profiled by immunosequencing and related to cytomegalovirus serostatus. In addition to the first cohort of 650 to 750 subjects, a separate validation cohort of about 120 different subjects was used. To predict cytomegalovirus infection status, the study brought together high-throughput TCR immunosequencing, statistical association of individual TCRs with disease status, and machine learning. In a later analysis, previously published TCR beta repertoires from some 640 donors were re-analyzed and high-resolution HLA genotyping was added so that TCR occurrence patterns could be studied. The later analysis used no new phenotypic data to find candidate immune exposures, relying instead on TCR beta sequences and their occurrence across donors. In an earlier analysis of 550 to 700 of the donors, high-throughput TCR beta sequencing was used to judge whether each TCR beta V gene segment behaved as functional or pseudogenic. Donor age, sex, ethnicity and CMV serostatus were compiled alongside the repertoire data. Genome-wide SNP genotypes for about 65% of the 666 donors were used in a later genetic analysis, which treated that subset as a discovery cohort. All discovery cohort repertoires had been generated using a single sequencing platform. HLA typing covered class I and class II loci at four-digit resolution. Typing coverage varied by locus: roughly 629-640 donors for A, B, C, DRB1 and DQB1; approximately 560 for DQA1; more than 600 for DPA1; under 490 for DPB1. Four to six DR-DQ haplotypes were handled as single units for association and clustering, since linkage in the cohort was strong. Among 300 to 500 genotyped donors of the cohort, an average of about 240,000 unique TCR beta nucleotide sequences was sequenced per donor, of which about 18% were non-productive.

The cohort consisted of 650 to 700 healthy bone marrow donors. At the time of sampling, every cohort member was nominally healthy, though immune exposures that went unrecorded were likely present. The donor tested CMV seropositive, placing the donor among the approximately 310 seropositive members of the cohort. A peripheral blood sample was collected from each donor, and TCR beta sequencing was performed on peripheral blood mononuclear cells. The Qiagen DNeasy Blood Extraction Kit was used to extract genomic DNA from the blood cell samples. V loses 2 bases, J loses 5 bases, and the germline ends lie 10 bases apart. From the cysteine through the phenylalanine, the CDR3 covers 14 amino acids. The kept DNA is CDR3 alone, 42 bases in frame from the first base. In the germline V gene, CDR1 corresponds to LGHNA and CDR2 to YNFKEQ. The library was produced with the immunoSEQ multiplex PCR assay. For the multiplex PCR, a mixture combining 60 forward primers for TCR Vbeta segments and 13 reverse primers for TCR Jbeta segments was used. The CDR3 region of rearranged TCR beta genes was amplified from genomic DNA with a multiplex PCR assay. On the Illumina HiSeq System, the amplified TCR beta libraries were sequenced as 87-base-pair reads. Per the source publication's procedure: In a later analysis, about 80 million unique TCR beta chains were counted across the roughly 670 repertoires, and around 11 million of these chains were shared by at least two donors. Raw reads were error-corrected and collapsed into unique sequences with a nearest-neighbor algorithm that merged closely related sequences to remove PCR and sequencing errors. Alignment of CDR3 sequences to IMGT reference sequences was used to assign V, D and J gene segments. Each retained sequence needed at least a six-nucleotide match to both a V gene segment and a J gene segment. A rearrangement was called productive if the CDR3 had no stop codons and remained in frame with V and J, and every other rearrangement was called non-productive. CDR3 was defined according to IMGT convention as the region running from the second conserved V-encoded cysteine to the conserved J-encoded phenylalanine. In an earlier analysis of just under 600 of the donors, sequences lacking an unambiguous match to a single V gene segment were excluded. In an earlier analysis of 587 of the donors, a V segment was called functional when productive rearrangements were above 56.7%, and segregating when the standard deviation between donors exceeded 5%. A statistical classification framework was developed to diagnose cytomegalovirus status using the catalog of TCR beta chain sequences. In a later analysis, V and J genes were assigned by comparing TCR nucleotide sequences against IMGT/GENE-DB human TR gene sequences. A later analysis assigned CDR3 sequences and most-parsimonious VDJ recombination scenarios with the TCRdist pipeline. A later analysis defined each TCR beta chain by its CDR3 amino acid sequence plus V-gene family, and excluded reads lacking a unique V-gene family. In a later analysis, fewer than 650 highly shared, low-generation-probability nucleotide sequences were removed to address suspected cross-contamination and a sequencing artifact. For each public chain, a later analysis derived a clonal expansion index from normalized ranks of inferred template counts within each repertoire. In a later analysis, generation probabilities were computed using a VDJ recombination model fitted to out-of-frame rearrangements, and the results were checked against IGoR. In a later analysis, hypergeometric tests were used to score TCR-TCR, TCR-HLA and TCR-CMV co-occurrence, with a repertoire-size bias correction applied to TCR pairs. In a later analysis, false discovery rates were estimated by permuting HLA or CMV assignments 20 times. In a later analysis, co-occurring TCRs were grouped with DBSCAN, and TCRdist sequence similarity was added when clustering was performed within HLA-allele-positive subsets. For co-occurrence clustering, repertoires with fewer than 30,000 or more than 120,000 public chains were excluded, along with about five repertoires with anomalous nucleotide sharing. TCRdb carries this immuneACCESS record with in-frame sequences only. Its versions omit some clonotypes, under half of them owing to an unresolved V gene in the studies checked, with the rest unexplained. The DNA was the basis for D and trimming; V, J and clone size are from that table. For this sample there are tens of thousands of clones; about two thirds appear just once. 6.9% of the sample is in the top ten clones.

The paper as a whole reports these results and caveats: The study gave a list of around 170 TCR beta chains associated with cytomegalovirus. Across donors, most TCR sequences were observed very rarely, whereas some public TCRs were present in many individuals. A few of the identified cytomegalovirus-associated TCR beta chains were confirmed in vitro to be specific for cytomegalovirus antigens. The cohort was sequenced for TCR beta chains only, and without alpha or paired-chain data the features that could be detected were limited. Strong co-occurrence of HLA alleles, especially DR and DQ, made assigning TCR associations to individual alleles difficult. A further reported finding was that TCR beta sequences accurately predicted the HLA-A and HLA-B alleles for most subjects in the first cohort. Because counts were too low, roughly 16 rarely observed V segments, including chromosome 9 orphons, were excluded from the earlier analysis of around 590 of the donors. Immune exposure information for the cohort was limited to CMV serostatus. Because HLA typing was missing for some donors at each locus, association tests included only the typed subset. Broadly in line with IMGT annotations, most TCR beta V segments showed up in productive rearrangements about 90% or about 30% of the time in an earlier analysis of approximately 640 of the donors. According to the authors, the approach could potentially be generalized to other disease states and immunological phenotypes. In a later analysis, TCR association rates were found to vary across HLA loci, with the most associated TCRs seen for DRB1 alleles and the fewest for HLA-C alleles. A later analysis associated about 17,000 TCR beta sequences with specific HLA alleles at a false discovery rate of 0.05. Most CMV-associated TCR beta chains appeared to be HLA-restricted in a later analysis, and the HLA associations seemed to be driven largely by CMV exposure. In a later analysis, HLA-associated TCR beta chains showed more clonal expansion and lower generation probabilities than non-associated chains that were equally common. V-gene and J-gene trimming of TCR beta chains was associated with a missense DCLRE1C variant in a later genetic analysis, and the association was replicated in an independent cohort. According to a later analysis, parvovirus B19, influenza, CMV and Epstein-Barr virus appeared linked to several top co-occurrence clusters. Some IMGT-functional V segments, including TRBV6-2 and TRBV6-3, could not be told apart with the 87-base-pair reads, so those segments were excluded. The classifier was reported to diagnose cytomegalovirus status with high specificity and sensitivity in both the original cohort and the validation cohort. In a later genetic analysis, fewer N-insertions in productive TCRs were reported among donors in an Asian-associated ancestry cluster than the roughly 700-donor mean. Correlated functional status among segregating V segments might reflect linkage disequilibrium, but an unknown experimental factor could not be ruled out. A group of highly shared sequence variants was considered likely to be a technical artifact of the sequencing pipeline. Presence/absence analyses assumed roughly uniform sequencing depth across donors, an assumption that may not hold.

The sequence links TRBV4-2 to TRBJ1-5; a weak D assignment points to TRBD1 (5 bases agree). Sequencing input: PBMCs. The sequence came from a woman aged 45 to 65 in good health and CMV-seropositive. The CDR3 protein is CASSQRQRHQPQHF. The DNA reads as follows: TGTGCCAGCAGCCAAAGACAGAGACATCAGCCCCAGCATTTT.